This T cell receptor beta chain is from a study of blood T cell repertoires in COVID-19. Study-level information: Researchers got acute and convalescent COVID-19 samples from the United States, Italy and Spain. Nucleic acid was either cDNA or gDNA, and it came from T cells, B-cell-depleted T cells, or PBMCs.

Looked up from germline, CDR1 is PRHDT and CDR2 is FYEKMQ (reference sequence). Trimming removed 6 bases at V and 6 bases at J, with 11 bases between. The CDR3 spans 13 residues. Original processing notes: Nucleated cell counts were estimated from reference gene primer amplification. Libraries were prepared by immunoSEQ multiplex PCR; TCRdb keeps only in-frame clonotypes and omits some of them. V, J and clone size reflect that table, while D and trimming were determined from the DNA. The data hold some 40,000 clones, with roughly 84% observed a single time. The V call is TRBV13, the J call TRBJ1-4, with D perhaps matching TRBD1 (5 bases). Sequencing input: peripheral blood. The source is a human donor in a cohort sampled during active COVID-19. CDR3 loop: CASRGPDDEKLFF. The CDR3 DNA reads TGTGCCAGCAGGGGGCCTGACGATGAAAAACTGTTTTTT.